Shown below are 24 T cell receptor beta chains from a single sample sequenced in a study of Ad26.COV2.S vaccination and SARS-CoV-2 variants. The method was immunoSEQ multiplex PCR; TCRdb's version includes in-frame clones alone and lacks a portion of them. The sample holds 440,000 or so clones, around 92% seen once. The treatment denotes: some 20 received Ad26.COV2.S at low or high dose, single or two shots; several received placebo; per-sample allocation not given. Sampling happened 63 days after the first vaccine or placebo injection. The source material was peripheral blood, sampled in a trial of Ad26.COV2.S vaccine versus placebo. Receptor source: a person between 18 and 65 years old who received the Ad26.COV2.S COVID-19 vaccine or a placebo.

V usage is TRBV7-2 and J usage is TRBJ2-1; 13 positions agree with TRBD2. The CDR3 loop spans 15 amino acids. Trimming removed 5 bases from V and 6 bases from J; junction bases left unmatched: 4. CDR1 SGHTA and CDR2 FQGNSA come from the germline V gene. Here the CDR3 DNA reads TGTGCCAGCAGCCTTCGGACTAGCGGGGGCAATGAGCAGTTCTTC. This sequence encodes CASSLRTSGGNEQFF.

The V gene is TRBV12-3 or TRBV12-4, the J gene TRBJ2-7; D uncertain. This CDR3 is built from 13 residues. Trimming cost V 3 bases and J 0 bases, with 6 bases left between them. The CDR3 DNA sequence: TGTGCCAGCAGTTTTGCCCTCTCCTACGAGCAGTACTTC. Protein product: CASSFALSYEQYF.

The CDR3 loop reads CASSGELGVQYF. The CDR3 coding sequence is TGTGCCAGCAGTGGCGAATTGGGAGTGCAGTACTTC. J is TRBJ2-7 and V is TRBV2; perhaps TRBD2 as D (5 bases). V was shortened by 4 bases and J by 9 bases, with 13 bases between the two germline ends. Germline lookup yields CDR1 SNHLY and CDR2 FYNNEI. There are 12 residues in the CDR3.

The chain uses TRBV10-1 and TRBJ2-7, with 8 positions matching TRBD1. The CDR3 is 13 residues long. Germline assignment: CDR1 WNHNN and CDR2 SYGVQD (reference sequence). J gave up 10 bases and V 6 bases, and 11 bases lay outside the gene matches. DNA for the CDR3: TGCGCCAGCAGCTTCTCGACAGGGGAGGACCAGTACTTC. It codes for CASSFSTGEDQYF.

The CDR3 protein is CASSLQWSGRKYEQYF. The CDR3 region has the DNA TGTGCCAGCAGCTTGCAATGGTCCGGCAGAAAATACGAGCAGTACTTC. This sequence joins TRBV5-6 and TRBJ2-7, with D unresolved. Trimming left V 1 base short and J 4 bases short, with 18 bases between. This CDR3 is built from 16 residues. The germline V gene encodes CDR1 SGHDT and CDR2 YYEEEE.

DNA for the CDR3: TGTGCCAGCAGGGTTCGGTATGGAACTTATGGCTACACCTTC. Its protein product is CASRVRYGTYGYTF. The chain joins TRBV9 to TRBJ1-2; no firm D call. Germline V CDR1 and CDR2: SGDLS, YYNGEE. V was shortened by 5 bases and J by 5 bases, with 16 bases between the two germline ends. This CDR3 comprises 14 residues. The full variable domain, rest sourced from reference TRBV9 and TRBJ1-2, is DSGVTQTPKHLITATGQRVTLRCSPRSGDLSVYWYQQSLDQGLQFLIQYYNGEERAKGNILERFSAQQFPDLHSELNLSSLELGDSALYFCASRVRYGTYGYTFGSGTRLTVV.

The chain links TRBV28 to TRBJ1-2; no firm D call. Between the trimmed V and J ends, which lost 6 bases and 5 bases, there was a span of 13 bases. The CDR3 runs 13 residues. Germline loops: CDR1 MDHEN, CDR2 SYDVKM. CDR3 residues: CASSLYGKYGYTF. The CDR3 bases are TGTGCCAGCAGCCTATATGGCAAATATGGCTACACCTTC.

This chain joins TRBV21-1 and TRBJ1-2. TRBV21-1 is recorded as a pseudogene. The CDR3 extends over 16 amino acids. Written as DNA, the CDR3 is TGTGCCAGCAGCAAAAAAGACGGAGATTTTAACTATGGCTACACCTTC. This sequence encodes CASSKKDGDFNYGYTF.

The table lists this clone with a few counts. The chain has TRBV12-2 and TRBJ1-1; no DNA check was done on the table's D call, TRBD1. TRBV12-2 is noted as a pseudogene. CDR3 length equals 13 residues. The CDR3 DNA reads TGTGCAAGTCGCTTAGCCCCGGGACAAGAAGCTTTCTTT. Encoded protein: CASRLAPGQEAFF.

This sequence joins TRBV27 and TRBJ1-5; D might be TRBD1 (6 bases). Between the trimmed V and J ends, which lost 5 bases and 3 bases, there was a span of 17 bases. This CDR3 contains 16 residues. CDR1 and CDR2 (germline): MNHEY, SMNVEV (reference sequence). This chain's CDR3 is CASSPEQTGTNQPQHF. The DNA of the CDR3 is TGTGCCAGCAGTCCCGAACAGACAGGCACCAATCAGCCCCAGCATTTT.

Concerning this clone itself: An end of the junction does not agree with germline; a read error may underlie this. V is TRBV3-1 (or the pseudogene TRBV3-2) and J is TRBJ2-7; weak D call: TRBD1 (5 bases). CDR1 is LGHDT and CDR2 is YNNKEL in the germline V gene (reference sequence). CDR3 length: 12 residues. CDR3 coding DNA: TGTGCCAGCAGCCAAGATGGGGCCGAAGGTCACTTC. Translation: CASSQDGAEGHF.

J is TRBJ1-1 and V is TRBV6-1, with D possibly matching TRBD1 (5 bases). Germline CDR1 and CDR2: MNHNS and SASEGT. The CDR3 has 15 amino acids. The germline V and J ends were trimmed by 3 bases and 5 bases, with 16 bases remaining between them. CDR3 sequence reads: CASSEALGPGTEAFF. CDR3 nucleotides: TGTGCCAGCAGTGAGGCCCTGGGACCGGGAACTGAAGCTTTCTTT.

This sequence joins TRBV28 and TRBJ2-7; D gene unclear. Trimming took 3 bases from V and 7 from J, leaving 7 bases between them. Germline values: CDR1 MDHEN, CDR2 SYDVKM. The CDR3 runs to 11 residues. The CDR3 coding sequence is TGTGCCAGCAGTTTTGCGACGGAGCAGTACTTC. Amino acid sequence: CASSFATEQYF.

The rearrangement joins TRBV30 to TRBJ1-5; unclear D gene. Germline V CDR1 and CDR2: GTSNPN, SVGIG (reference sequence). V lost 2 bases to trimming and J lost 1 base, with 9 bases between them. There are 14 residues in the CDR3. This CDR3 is CAWSSDESNQPQHF. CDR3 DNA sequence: TGTGCCTGGAGTTCCGACGAGAGCAATCAGCCCCAGCATTTT.

The CDR3 DNA sequence: TGTGCCAGCAGTTGGACTATTCCGGGACGGAGGGCGGAGACCCAGTACTTC. Translated: CASSWTIPGRRAETQYF. The chain joins TRBV6-2 or TRBV6-3 to TRBJ2-5, with a weak D call TRBD2 (6 bases). The CDR3 extends over 17 amino acids. Trimming took 4 bases from V and 5 from J, leaving 23 bases between them. Per germline, CDR1 MNHEY and CDR2 SVGEGT.

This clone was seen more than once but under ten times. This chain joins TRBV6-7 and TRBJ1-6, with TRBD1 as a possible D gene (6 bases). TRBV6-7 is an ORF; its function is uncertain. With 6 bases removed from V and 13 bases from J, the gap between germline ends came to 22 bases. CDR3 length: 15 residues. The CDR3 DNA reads TGTGCCAGCAGCTTTGTACAGGGCCCGCCATGGCCCCTCCACTTT. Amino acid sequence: CASSFVQGPPWPLHF.

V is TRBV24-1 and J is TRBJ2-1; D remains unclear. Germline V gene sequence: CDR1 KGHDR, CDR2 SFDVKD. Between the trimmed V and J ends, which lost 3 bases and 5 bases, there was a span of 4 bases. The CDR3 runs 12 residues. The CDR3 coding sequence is TGTGCCACCAGTGATGTGGACAATGAGCAGTTCTTC. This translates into CATSDVDNEQFF.

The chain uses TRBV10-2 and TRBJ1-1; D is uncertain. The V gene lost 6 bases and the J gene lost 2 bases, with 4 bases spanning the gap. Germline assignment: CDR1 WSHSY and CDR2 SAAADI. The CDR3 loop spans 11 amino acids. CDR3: CASRRNTEAFF. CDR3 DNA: TGCGCCAGCAGGAGAAACACTGAAGCTTTCTTT.

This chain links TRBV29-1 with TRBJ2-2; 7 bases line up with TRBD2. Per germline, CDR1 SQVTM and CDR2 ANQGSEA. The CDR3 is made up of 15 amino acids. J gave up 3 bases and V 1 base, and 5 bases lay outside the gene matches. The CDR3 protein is CSVEGWGGHTGELFF. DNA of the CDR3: TGCAGCGTTGAAGGTTGGGGGGGTCACACCGGGGAGCTGTTTTTT.

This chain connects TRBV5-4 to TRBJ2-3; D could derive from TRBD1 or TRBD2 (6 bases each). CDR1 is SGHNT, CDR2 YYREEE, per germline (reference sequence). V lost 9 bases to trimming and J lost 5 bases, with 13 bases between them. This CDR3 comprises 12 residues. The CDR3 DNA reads TGTGCCACCACCGGGGGACAAGATACGCAGTATTTT. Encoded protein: CATTGGQDTQYF. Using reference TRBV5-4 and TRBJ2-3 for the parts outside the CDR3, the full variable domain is ETGVTQSPTHLIKTRGQQVTLRCSSQSGHNTVSWYQQALGQGPQFIFQYYREEENGRGNFPPRFSGLQFPNYSSELNVNALELDDSALYLCATTGGQDTQYFGPGTRLTVL.

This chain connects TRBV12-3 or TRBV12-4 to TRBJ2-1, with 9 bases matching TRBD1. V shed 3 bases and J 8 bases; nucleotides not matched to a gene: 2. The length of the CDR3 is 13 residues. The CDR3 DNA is TGTGCCAGCAGTTTTACAGGGGGCGATGAGCAGTTCTTC. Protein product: CASSFTGGDEQFF.

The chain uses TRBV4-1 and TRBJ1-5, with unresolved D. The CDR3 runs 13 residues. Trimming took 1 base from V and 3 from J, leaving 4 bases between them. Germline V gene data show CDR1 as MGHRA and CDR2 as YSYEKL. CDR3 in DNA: TGCGCCAGCAGCCAAGGAATCAATCAGCCCCAGCATTTT. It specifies CASSQGINQPQHF.

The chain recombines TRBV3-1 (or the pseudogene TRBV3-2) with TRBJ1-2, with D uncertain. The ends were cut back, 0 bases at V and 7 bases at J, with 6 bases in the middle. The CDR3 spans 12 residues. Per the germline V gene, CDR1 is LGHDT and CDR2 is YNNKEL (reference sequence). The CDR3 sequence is CASSQEGFGYTF. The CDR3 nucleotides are TGTGCCAGCAGCCAAGAAGGGTTTGGCTACACCTTC.

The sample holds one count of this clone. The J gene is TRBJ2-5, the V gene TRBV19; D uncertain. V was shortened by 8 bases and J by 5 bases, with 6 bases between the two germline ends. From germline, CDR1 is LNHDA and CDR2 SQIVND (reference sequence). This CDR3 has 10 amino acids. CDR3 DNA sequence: TGTGCCAGTGGTGGGGAGACCCAGTACTTC. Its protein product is CASGGETQYF.